This is a list of T cell receptor beta chains from one sample in a study of T cells in narcolepsy. Sequencing was performed with immunoSEQ multiplex PCR; in TCRdb, only in-frame clones are kept and a portion is missing. The sample lists roughly 20,000 clones, over 80% occurring once. Sequenced material: memory (CD45RA-) CD4+ T cells from blood. The receptor source for this set is a human donor in good health. Both conserved end residues are part of each CDR3. A D gene is named only where the DNA matches it firmly. Size values are once, few and many counts, or a class for expanded clones, and some rows have none.

clone_size	d_call	v_call	j_call	cdr3_aa	cdr3_nt
medium-sized	-	TRBV7-2	TRBJ1-1	CASSLGGQNTEAFF	TGTGCCAGCAGCTTAGGCGGACAGAACACTGAAGCTTTCTTT
-	-	TRBV29-1	TRBJ1-2	CSAGEGGSGGYTF	TGCAGCGCGGGAGAGGGGGGATCGGGTGGCTACACCTTC
-	-	TRBV7-2	TRBJ1-4	CASSAPRRDEKLFF	TGTGCCAGCAGCGCCCCACGAAGGGATGAAAAACTGTTTTTT
-	-	TRBV5-8	TRBJ1-5	CASSSDIYQPQHF	TGTGCCAGCAGCTCGGACATTTATCAGCCCCAGCATTTT
-	-	TRBV9	TRBJ2-2	CASSVHRESGELFF	TGTGCCAGCAGCGTTCACAGGGAGTCCGGGGAGCTGTTTTTT
-	-	TRBV28	TRBJ2-7	CASSSRQTRFSYEQYF	TGTGCCAGCAGTTCAAGACAGACGCGATTTTCCTACGAGCAGTACTTC
-	-	TRBV28	TRBJ2-2	CASFANTGELFF	TGTGCCAGCTTCGCGAACACCGGGGAGCTGTTTTTT
-	TRBD2	TRBV5-4	TRBJ2-7	CASSLGGTSGTYEQYF	TGTGCCAGCAGCTTGGGGGGGACTAGCGGGACCTACGAGCAGTACTTC
-	-	TRBV7-3	TRBJ2-6	CASSAGWGRGANVLTF	TGTGCCAGCAGCGCGGGGTGGGGGCGAGGGGCCAACGTCCTGACTTTC
-	TRBD1	TRBV15	TRBJ1-5	CATSMLQGGNQPQHF	TGTGCCACCAGCATGTTGCAGGGGGGAAATCAGCCCCAGCATTTT
medium-sized	-	TRBV6-1	TRBJ1-5	CASTHAAHGDQPQHF	TGTGCCAGCACCCATGCGGCGCACGGAGATCAGCCCCAGCATTTT
-	-	TRBV21-1	TRBJ2-3	CASSKEGADTQYF	TGTGCCAGCAGCAAAGAGGGGGCAGATACGCAGTATTTT
-	TRBD1	TRBV7-8	TRBJ1-5	CASSRSGQGFQPQHF	TGTGCCAGCAGCCGTTCGGGACAGGGATTTCAGCCCCAGCATTTT
-	-	TRBV6-5	TRBJ1-1	CASRSGRENTEAFF	TGTGCCAGCAGGTCCGGACGGGAGAACACTGAAGCTTTCTTT
-	TRBD1	TRBV5-6	TRBJ2-2	CASSRTGMNTGELFF	TGTGCCAGCAGCCGGACAGGGATGAACACCGGGGAGCTGTTTTTT
-	-	TRBV5-4	TRBJ2-1	CASSFRGVSYNEQFF	TGTGCCAGCAGCTTCAGGGGGGTCTCCTACAATGAGCAGTTCTTC
-	-	TRBV6-5	TRBJ1-1	CASSRQGYEAFF	TGTGCCAGCAGCCGCCAGGGTTATGAAGCTTTCTTT
once	TRBD2	TRBV25-1	TRBJ2-1	CASSVPSGFNNEQFF	TGTGCCAGCAGTGTACCTAGCGGGTTCAACAATGAGCAGTTCTTC
-	-	TRBV5-4	TRBJ1-5	CASSFSGDQPQHF	TGTGCCAGCAGCTTCTCAGGGGATCAGCCCCAGCATTTT
-	-	TRBV6-5	TRBJ2-1	CASRRGHQSYNEQFF	TGTGCCAGCAGACGGGGACATCAGTCCTACAATGAGCAGTTCTTC
-	-	TRBV21-1	TRBJ2-3	CASSSWGGRTDTQYF	TGTGCCAGCAGCAGCTGGGGCGGGAGAACAGATACGCAGTATTTT
-	TRBD1	TRBV9	TRBJ2-2	CASRQGAVTGELFF	TGTGCCAGCCGACAGGGGGCTGTCACCGGGGAGCTGTTTTTT
-	-	TRBV12-5	TRBJ2-1	CASGLGPPEGNEQFF	TGTGCTAGTGGTTTGGGACCCCCGGAAGGAAATGAGCAGTTCTTC
-	-	TRBV5-8	TRBJ2-1	CASSYTGFSYNEQFF	TGTGCCAGCAGCTATACGGGATTCTCCTACAATGAGCAGTTCTTC
-	TRBD2	TRBV29-1	TRBJ2-1	CSVGLAGGIEQFF	TGCAGCGTTGGACTAGCGGGAGGGATTGAGCAGTTCTTC
-	-	TRBV28	TRBJ1-1	CASSQGTTEAFF	TGTGCCAGCAGCCAGGGGACCACTGAAGCTTTCTTT
-	-	TRBV12-5	TRBJ2-3	CASGMTSTDTQYF	TGTGCTAGTGGCATGACTAGCACAGATACGCAGTATTTT
once	TRBD2	TRBV5-4	TRBJ2-7	CASSSPGLAGYEQYF	TGTGCCAGCAGCTCCCCCGGACTAGCGGGTTACGAGCAGTACTTC
once	-	TRBV18	TRBJ1-1	CASSPETGNTEAFF	TGTGCCAGCTCACCCGAGACAGGGAACACTGAAGCTTTCTTT
-	-	TRBV11-3	TRBJ2-7	CASSLGDSPYEQYF	TGTGCCAGCAGCTTAGGAGACTCCCCCTACGAGCAGTACTTC
-	-	TRBV5-6	TRBJ2-3	CASSLAPGRTTDTQYF	TGTGCCAGCAGCTTGGCGCCGGGACGTACCACAGATACGCAGTATTTT
-	-	TRBV6-5	TRBJ1-3	CAGAPTSSGNTIYF	TGTGCCGGGGCCCCCACAAGCTCTGGAAACACCATATATTTT
-	-	TRBV2	TRBJ1-4	CASREGAVNEKLFF	TGTGCCAGCAGAGAAGGGGCCGTTAATGAAAAACTGTTTTTT
-	-	TRBV4-3	TRBJ1-2	CASSQDGRSYGYTF	TGCGCCAGCAGCCAAGATGGAAGGAGCTATGGCTACACCTTC
few	TRBD1	TRBV2	TRBJ2-7	CASSWGQSYEQYF	TGTGCCAGCAGCTGGGGACAGAGCTACGAGCAGTACTTC
-	TRBD2	TRBV9	TRBJ2-3	CASSIITSATDTQYF	TGTGCCAGCAGCATCATTACTAGCGCCACAGATACGCAGTATTTT
-	TRBD1	TRBV30	TRBJ1-2	CAWSVSGTGNYGYTF	TGTGCCTGGAGTGTATCCGGGACAGGGAACTATGGCTACACCTTC